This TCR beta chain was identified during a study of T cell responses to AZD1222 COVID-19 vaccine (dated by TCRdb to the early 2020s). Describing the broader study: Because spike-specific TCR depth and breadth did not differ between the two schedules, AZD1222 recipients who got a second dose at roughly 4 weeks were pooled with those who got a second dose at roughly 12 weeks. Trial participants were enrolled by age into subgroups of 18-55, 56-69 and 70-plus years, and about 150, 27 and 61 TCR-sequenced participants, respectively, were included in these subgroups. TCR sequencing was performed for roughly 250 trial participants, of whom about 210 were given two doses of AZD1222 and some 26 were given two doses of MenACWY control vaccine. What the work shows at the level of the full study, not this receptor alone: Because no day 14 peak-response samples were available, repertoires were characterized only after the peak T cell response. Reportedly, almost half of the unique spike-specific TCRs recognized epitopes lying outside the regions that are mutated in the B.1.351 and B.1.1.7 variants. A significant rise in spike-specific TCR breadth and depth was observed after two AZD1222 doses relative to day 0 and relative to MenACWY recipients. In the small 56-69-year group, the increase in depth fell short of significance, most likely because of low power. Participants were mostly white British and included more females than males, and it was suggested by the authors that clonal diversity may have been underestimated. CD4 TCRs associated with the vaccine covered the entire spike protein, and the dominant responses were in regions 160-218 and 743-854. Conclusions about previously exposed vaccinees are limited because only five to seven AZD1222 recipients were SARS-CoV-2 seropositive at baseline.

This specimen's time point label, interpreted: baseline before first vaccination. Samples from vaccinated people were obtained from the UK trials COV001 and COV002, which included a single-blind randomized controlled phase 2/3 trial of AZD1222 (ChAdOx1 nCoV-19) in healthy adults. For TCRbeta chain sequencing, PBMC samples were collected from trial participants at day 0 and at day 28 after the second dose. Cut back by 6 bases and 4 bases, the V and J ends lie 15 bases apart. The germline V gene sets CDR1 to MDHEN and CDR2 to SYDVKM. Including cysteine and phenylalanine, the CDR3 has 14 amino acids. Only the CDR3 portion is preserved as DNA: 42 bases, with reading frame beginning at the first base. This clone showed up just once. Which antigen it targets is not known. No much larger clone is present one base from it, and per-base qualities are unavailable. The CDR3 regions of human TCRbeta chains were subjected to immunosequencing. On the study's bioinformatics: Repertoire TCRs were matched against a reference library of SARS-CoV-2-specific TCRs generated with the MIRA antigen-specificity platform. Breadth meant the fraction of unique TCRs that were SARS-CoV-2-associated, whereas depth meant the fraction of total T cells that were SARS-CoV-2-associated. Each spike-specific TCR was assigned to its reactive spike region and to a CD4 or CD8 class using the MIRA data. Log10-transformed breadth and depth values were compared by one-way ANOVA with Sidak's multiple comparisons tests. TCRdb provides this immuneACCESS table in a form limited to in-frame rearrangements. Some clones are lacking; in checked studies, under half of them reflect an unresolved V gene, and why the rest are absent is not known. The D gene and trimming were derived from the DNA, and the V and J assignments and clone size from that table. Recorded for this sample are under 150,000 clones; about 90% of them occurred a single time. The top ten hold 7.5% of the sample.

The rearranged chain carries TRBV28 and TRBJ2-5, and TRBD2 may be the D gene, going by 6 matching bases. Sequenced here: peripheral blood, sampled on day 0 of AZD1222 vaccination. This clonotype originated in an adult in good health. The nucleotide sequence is TGTGCCAGCAGCACAACTAGCCCCCCAGAGACCCAGTACTTC. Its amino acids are CASSTTSPPETQYF.